These 14 T cell receptor beta chains came from one sample sequenced in a study of T cells in tumors after PD-1 blockade (dated by TCRdb to between 2019 and 2020). The protocol used for the library was the immunoSEQ multiplex PCR assay. As stored in TCRdb, this immuneACCESS dataset retains in-frame rearrangements with V and J assigned. A fraction of the clones does not appear; measured against another copy, unresolved V genes explain less than half of the discrepancy, and the remainder lacks a known reason. Recorded for this sample are around 45,000 clones; approximately 79% of them occurred a single time. The ten largest clones represent approximately 8.3% of the sample. The specimen was PBMCs, collected before anti-PD-1 therapy. Source of these receptors: a human donor with advanced basal cell or squamous cell carcinoma (not recorded which).

J is TRBJ1-2 and V is TRBV19; no clear D gene. CDR1 and CDR2 (germline): LNHDA, SQIVND (reference sequence). V shed 1 base and J shed 7 bases, with 7 bases lying between them. CDR3 length equals 12 residues. The CDR3 region has the DNA TGTGCCAGTAGTATAGCCGGGGTTGGCTACACCTTC. Translating it yields CASSIAGVGYTF.

This clone was observed a few times. The rearrangement links TRBV7-9 to TRBJ1-3; D is ambiguous. This CDR3 is built from 13 residues. In germline, CDR1 is SEHNR, CDR2 FQNEAQ (reference sequence). Trimming took off 1 base at V and 1 base at J, with 2 bases between the two ends. CDR3 sequence (DNA): TGTGCCAGCAGCTTAGTGTCTGGAAACACCATATATTTT. Translated, it gives CASSLVSGNTIYF.

The chain uses TRBV28 and TRBJ2-3; either TRBD1 or TRBD2 may fit D (6 bases each). The CDR3 has 16 amino acids. V lost 0 bases to trimming and J lost 11 bases, with 21 bases between them. CDR1 MDHEN and CDR2 SYDVKM come from the germline V gene. Here the CDR3 DNA reads TGTGCCAGCAGTTTATGGAGGGGGGCGGGGTCTCTCCTGCAGTATTTT. Translation: CASSLWRGAGSLLQYF.

This sequence joins TRBV28 and TRBJ2-2; 9 bases are shared with TRBD2. The trim removed 9 bases at V and 6 bases at J, leaving 8 bases unmatched. The CDR3 is made up of 14 amino acids. CDR1 is MDHEN and CDR2 is SYDVKM in the germline V gene. The CDR3 protein is CARYGTSYAGELFF. In nucleotides, the CDR3 is TGTGCCAGGTATGGGACTAGCTACGCCGGGGAGCTGTTTTTT.

The chain has TRBV20-1 and TRBJ2-7; 9 bases align to TRBD2. The junction had 1 base not matched to a gene; V was cut back by 3 bases and J by 4 bases. This CDR3 has 12 amino acids. Germline V gene data show CDR1 as DFQATT and CDR2 as SNEGSKA (reference sequence). CDR3 in amino acids: CSASAGGYEQYF. In nucleotides, the CDR3 is TGCAGTGCTAGTGCGGGGGGGTACGAGCAGTACTTC.

V is TRBV7-2 and J is TRBJ1-1, with TRBD1 as a possible D gene (5 bases). The germline V and J ends were trimmed by 6 bases and 0 bases, with 17 bases remaining between them. The CDR3 consists of 16 residues. Per the germline V gene, CDR1 is SGHTA and CDR2 is FQGNSA. CDR3 amino acids: CASRFRRGAMNTEAFF. The CDR3 DNA sequence: TGTGCCAGCAGGTTCCGAAGGGGTGCTATGAACACTGAAGCTTTCTTT. Full variable domain (remainder filled in from reference TRBV7-2 and TRBJ1-1): GAGVSQSPSNKVTEKGKDVELRCDPISGHTALYWYRQSLGQGLEFLIYFQGNSAPDKSGLPSDRFSAERTGGSVSTLTIQRTQQEDSAVYLCASRFRRGAMNTEAFFGQGTRLTVV.

The chain employs TRBV2 and TRBJ1-2; 10 bases match TRBD1. V lost 6 bases and J lost 6; bases outside the gene matches: 10. Germline V lookup: CDR1 SNHLY, CDR2 FYNNEI. CDR3 size: 15 residues. In DNA form, the CDR3 reads TGTGCCAGCAGGCAGACAGGGGGCGAAACAGATGGCTACACCTTC. This sequence encodes CASRQTGGETDGYTF.

J is TRBJ2-7 and V is TRBV14; 10 bases map to TRBD1. Germline CDR1 reads SGHDN; CDR2 reads FVKESK. With V trimmed by 5 bases and J by 9 bases, 7 bases remained unmatched. The CDR3 sequence is 13 residues long. The CDR3 DNA reads as TGTGCCAGCAGCGCCCGGGACAGGGGTTGGCAGTACTTC. It yields the protein CASSARDRGWQYF.

This chain links TRBV21-1 with TRBJ2-7; the table names TRBD1, a call not compared with the DNA. TRBV21-1 is flagged as a pseudogene. This CDR3 has 11 amino acids. This CDR3 reads CASSKYRGPSF. Here the CDR3 DNA reads TGTGCCAGCAGCAAATACAGGGGACCAAGTTTC.

The chain couples TRBV6-5 to TRBJ1-1; D is uncertain. Per germline, CDR1 MNHEY and CDR2 SVGAGI. The CDR3 consists of 13 residues. Trimming removed 5 bases at V and 4 bases at J, with 11 bases between. The chain's CDR3 is CASSHSPATEAFF. In DNA, the CDR3 is TGTGCCAGCAGTCATTCTCCAGCCACTGAAGCTTTCTTT.

V gene TRBV2 combines with J gene TRBJ1-5; D uncertain. Trimming pared 5 bases from V and 6 bases from J, leaving 14 bases between. The CDR3 loop spans 14 amino acids. CDR1 and CDR2 from the germline V gene are SNHLY and FYNNEI. CDR3 nucleotides: TGTGCCAGCAGTTCCGAGGGATGGGGTCAGCCCCAGCATTTT. Encoded protein: CASSSEGWGQPQHF.

A few counts support this clone. V gene TRBV6-5 combines with J gene TRBJ1-2; no clear D. The germline gives CDR1 MNHEY, CDR2 SVGAGI. Trimming shortened V by 0 bases and J by 4 bases, and 3 bases separated the two germline ends. The CDR3 has 12 amino acids. CDR3 protein: CASSYSRYGYTF. CDR3 sequence (DNA): TGTGCCAGCAGTTACTCGCGCTATGGCTACACCTTC.

This clone was seen more than once but under ten times. V gene TRBV7-8 combines with J gene TRBJ2-7; D is perhaps TRBD1 or TRBD2 (6 bases each). CDR1 and CDR2 from the germline V gene are SGHVS and FQNEAQ. The V end lost 5 bases, the J end lost 5 bases, and 19 bases lay between the germline ends. This CDR3 is built from 15 residues. CDR3 in amino acids: CASSGGPKEEDEQYF. CDR3 in DNA: TGTGCCAGCAGCGGGGGGCCCAAGGAGGAGGACGAGCAGTACTTC.

The chain is built from TRBV27 and TRBJ2-3; a weak D match, TRBD2 (5 bases). Germline V gene data show CDR1 as MNHEY and CDR2 as SMNVEV (reference sequence). V dropped 0 bases and J dropped 2 bases, with 12 bases sitting between them. This CDR3 is 16 amino acids long. CDR3 bases: TGTGCCAGCAGTTTATCGACGCTAGCCCCCACAGATACGCAGTATTTT. Translation gives CASSLSTLAPTDTQYF.